Following are 24 T cell receptor beta chains from one sample sequenced in a study of OX40 agonist ivuxolimab in advanced cancers. Profiling relied on immunoSEQ multiplex PCR, and the TCRdb table lists in-frame clones only, not all of them. The repertoire holds 55,000 to 75,000 clones, with roughly nine tenths as singletons. The sequencing here drew on CD4+ or CD8+ T cells sorted from blood, taken in a trial of the OX40 agonist ivuxolimab. The receptors were gathered from an adult with an advanced solid tumor such as melanoma, head and neck, liver or kidney cancer.

The rearrangement links TRBV28 to TRBJ2-3, with D possibly TRBD2 on 6 matching bases. The CDR3 runs to 15 residues. Germline V gene lookup returns CDR1 MDHEN and CDR2 SYDVKM. Trimming pared 4 bases from V and 0 bases from J, leaving 11 bases between. CDR3 amino acids: CASSSLEGSTDTQYF. The CDR3, as DNA: TGTGCCAGCAGTTCGCTGGAGGGCAGCACAGATACGCAGTATTTT.

V is TRBV7-3 and J is TRBJ2-1; 8 bases match TRBD1. CDR3 length: 13 amino acids. CDR1 and CDR2 (germline): SGHTA, FQGTGA. V was pared by 4 bases and J by 7 bases, with 3 bases of the junction left unmatched. The CDR3 nucleotides are TGTGCCAGCAGCTCCCGACAGGGGAATGAGCAGTTCTTC. This codes for CASSSRQGNEQFF.

The chain has TRBV10-3 and TRBJ2-3; 9 bases are shared with TRBD2. V lost 7 bases, J lost 0 bases, and 2 bases stayed unmatched. CDR1 ENHRY and CDR2 SYGVKD come from the germline V gene. The CDR3 spans 14 residues. The CDR3 loop is CAIKTSGSTDTQYF. The DNA for the CDR3 is TGTGCCATCAAGACTAGCGGAAGCACAGATACGCAGTATTTT.

The chain joins TRBV19 to TRBJ2-2, with a possible D match to TRBD1 (6 bases). The V end was cut by 5 bases, the J end by 0 bases, with 10 bases between. Germline V gene data show CDR1 as LNHDA and CDR2 as SQIVND (reference sequence). The CDR3 covers 15 residues. CDR3 sequence reads: CASSAGVPNTGELFF. The DNA of the CDR3 is TGTGCCAGTAGTGCAGGGGTCCCGAACACCGGGGAGCTGTTTTTT.

The chain recombines TRBV18 with TRBJ1-3; D may be TRBD1 (5 bases). Germline CDR1 reads KGHSH; CDR2 reads LQKENI. CDR3 size: 16 residues. The V end lost 6 bases, the J end lost 0 bases, and 15 bases lay between the germline ends. CDR3 protein: CASSPPGRLSGNTIYF. The CDR3 nucleotides are TGTGCCAGCTCGCCTCCGGGACGCCTCTCTGGAAACACCATATATTTT.

As concerns this clone: A read error may produce the germline difference seen at one junction end. V is TRBV6-5 and J is TRBJ2-5; 9 nucleotides align to TRBD1. Germline V gene lookup returns CDR1 MNHEY and CDR2 SVGAGI. The CDR3 length is 14 residues. CDR3 nucleotide sequence: TGTGCCGGCAGGCCAGGGGGACAGGGTCAGACCCAGTACTTC. It yields the protein CAGRPGGQGQTQYF.

V gene TRBV10-3 combines with J gene TRBJ1-5, with D perhaps matching TRBD1 (5 bases). Looked up from germline, CDR1 is ENHRY and CDR2 is SYGVKD. The CDR3 runs to 15 residues. Trimming stripped 5 bases from V and 4 bases from J, with 15 bases between. The CDR3 bases are TGTGCCATCAGTTCCACCGGGACTCCGAATCAGCCCCAGCATTTT. Its protein product is CAISSTGTPNQPQHF.

The chain is built from TRBV9 and TRBJ2-5; a possible D gene is TRBD1 (5 bases). The V gene's germline CDR1 is SGDLS and CDR2 YYNGEE. The V end was cut by 3 bases, the J end by 0 bases, with 6 bases between. The CDR3 runs 13 residues. The CDR3 region is CASSGQYQETQYF. In DNA form, the CDR3 reads TGTGCCAGCAGCGGACAGTACCAAGAGACCCAGTACTTC.

The chain couples TRBV11-3 to TRBJ2-2; a possible D gene is TRBD2 (6 bases). The CDR3 extends over 14 amino acids. V was shortened by 5 bases and J by 6 bases, with 13 bases between the two germline ends. Germline V gives CDR1 SGHNT, CDR2 YENEEA. The CDR3 sequence: CASSARRGSGELFF. The DNA for the CDR3 is TGTGCCAGCAGCGCTAGGCGGGGATCCGGGGAGCTGTTTTTT.

V gene TRBV10-3 combines with J gene TRBJ2-1, with 11 bases that match TRBD1. This CDR3 comprises 20 residues. V trimming: 0 bases; J trimming: 0 bases; junction bases outside the gene matches: 10. Germline assignment: CDR1 ENHRY and CDR2 SYGVKD. The CDR3 loop is CAISESGQGGSSNSYNEQFF. Here the CDR3 DNA reads TGTGCCATCAGTGAGTCGGGACAGGGGGGTTCCTCCAACTCCTACAATGAGCAGTTCTTC.

The chain recombines TRBV30 with TRBJ2-1; a possible D gene is TRBD2 (6 bases). This CDR3 comprises 13 residues. Germline assignment: CDR1 GTSNPN and CDR2 SVGIG (reference sequence). The V gene lost 1 base and the J gene lost 10 bases, with 14 bases spanning the gap. The chain's CDR3 is CAWSGFSGSEQFF. CDR3 in DNA: TGTGCCTGGAGTGGGTTTAGCGGCTCAGAGCAGTTCTTC.

V gene TRBV7-3 combines with J gene TRBJ2-7; TRBD2 aligns across 8 bases. The germline CDR1 and CDR2 sequences are SGHTA and FQGTGA. The length of the CDR3 is 15 residues. V shed 1 base, J shed 4 bases, and the junction held 6 bases outside the gene matches. CDR3 bases: TGTGCCAGCAGCTTAAACGGCGGGGGGCCATACGAGCAGTACTTC. Protein sequence: CASSLNGGGPYEQYF.

The chain links TRBV11-2 to TRBJ2-3; 7 nucleotides line up with TRBD1. Germline-derived CDR1 and CDR2 are SGHAT and FQNNGV. The ends lost 5 bases at V and 4 bases at J; junction bases unmatched: 12. There are 16 residues in the CDR3. The CDR3 region is CASSPAGTAVADTQYF. The CDR3, as DNA: TGTGCCAGCAGCCCAGCCGGGACAGCGGTAGCAGATACGCAGTATTTT.

The chain is built from TRBV6-5 and TRBJ2-3; D is unclear. The germline gives CDR1 MNHEY, CDR2 SVGAGI. Trimming cost V 10 bases and J 2 bases, with 19 bases left between them. The CDR3 is 15 residues long. This CDR3 is CATTLFGLITDTQYF. The CDR3 DNA reads TGTGCCACCACCCTCTTTGGGCTTATCACAGATACGCAGTATTTT.

J is TRBJ2-7 and V is TRBV5-1; D is ambiguous. The V gene's germline CDR1 is SGHRS and CDR2 YFSETQ. This CDR3 has 16 residues. V lost 7 bases and J lost 2, with 22 bases in between. CDR3 region: CASRHAPGRHTYEQYF. DNA for the CDR3: TGCGCCAGCCGACACGCCCCGGGCCGACATACCTACGAGCAGTACTTC.

This clone is medium-sized within its sample. The chain employs TRBV11-2 and TRBJ1-1; 8 nucleotides agree with TRBD1. The J segment lost 14 bases and the V segment lost 3 bases, leaving 11 bases of the junction unmatched. Germline V CDR1 and CDR2: SGHAT, FQNNGV. The CDR3 covers 13 residues. CDR3 residues: CASSLDPGTGPFF. The CDR3 nucleotides read TGTGCCAGCAGCTTGGACCCTGGGACAGGTCCCTTCTTT. Looking up the rest from reference TRBV11-2 and TRBJ1-1 gives the full variable domain: EAGVAQSPRYKIIEKRQSVAFWCNPISGHATLYWYQQILGQGPKLLIQFQNNGVVDDSQLPKDRFSAERLKGVDSTLKIQPAKLEDSAVYLCASSLDPGTGPFFGQGTRLTVV.

V and J are TRBV7-2 and TRBJ2-2; TRBD1 might be the D (6 bases). Germline values: CDR1 SGHTA, CDR2 FQGNSA. The CDR3 sequence is 15 residues long. The V end lost 5 bases, the J end lost 4 bases, and 14 bases lay between the germline ends. The CDR3 loop reads CASSQRQARTGELFF. CDR3 nucleotide sequence: TGTGCCAGCAGCCAAAGACAGGCTCGCACCGGGGAGCTGTTTTTT.

The chain links TRBV2 to TRBJ2-5, with D hard to call. Germline CDR1 and CDR2: SNHLY and FYNNEI. The ends were cut back, 5 bases at V and 7 bases at J, with 17 bases in the middle. This CDR3 is 14 amino acids long. DNA of the CDR3: TGTGCCAGCAGTCCTACTACCGGTTTAGGGACCCAGTACTTC. This translates into CASSPTTGLGTQYF.

The table lists this clone with a count of one. The rearrangement uses TRBV7-8 and TRBJ2-7, with D perhaps matching TRBD2 (6 bases). Germline V gene data show CDR1 as SGHVS and CDR2 as FQNEAQ. The CDR3 loop spans 15 amino acids. Trimming cost V 4 bases and J 7 bases, with 20 bases left between them. CDR3 residues: CASSSGTAVSGEQYF. The CDR3 coding sequence is TGTGCCAGCAGCTCCGGGACGGCCGTGAGCGGGGAGCAGTACTTC. Filled out from reference TRBV7-8 and TRBJ2-7, the complete variable domain reads GAGVSQSPRYKVAKRGQDVALRCDPISGHVSLFWYQQALGQGPEFLTYFQNEAQLDKSGLPSDRFFAERPEGSVSTLKIQRTQQEDSAVYLCASSSGTAVSGEQYFGPGTRLTVT.

V is TRBV6-1 and J is TRBJ1-6; D gene unclear. Trimming removed 4 bases at V and 9 bases at J, with 25 bases between. This CDR3 has 18 residues. The V gene's germline CDR1 is MNHNS and CDR2 SASEGT. CDR3 protein: CASSGSVVRVGFISPLHF. DNA of the CDR3: TGTGCCAGCAGTGGTTCCGTGGTTAGAGTTGGATTTATTTCACCCCTCCACTTT.

This chain uses TRBV11-1 with TRBJ1-1; TRBD1 aligns across 10 bases. Germline trimming cut 5 bases from V and 5 bases from J; bases unmatched to any gene: 8. From germline, CDR1 is SGHAT and CDR2 FQDESV (reference sequence). The CDR3 length is 15 residues. The CDR3 DNA is TGTGCCAGCAGCCCCCGACAGGGGGCGAGGACTGAAGCTTTCTTT. Translating gives CASSPRQGARTEAFF.

CDR3 residues: CASRGMGSSYEQYF. The CDR3 region has the DNA TGTGCCAGCAGGGGTATGGGGAGCTCCTACGAGCAGTACTTC. The chain recombines TRBV2 with TRBJ2-5; possibly TRBD2 for D (5 bases). Judging by the DNA end, TRBJ2-7 fits better; the J call may be wrong. Per germline, CDR1 SNHLY and CDR2 FYNNEI. The CDR3 covers 14 residues.

This chain joins TRBV7-2 and TRBJ2-2; D possibly corresponds to TRBD1 (6 bases). CDR1 is SGHTA and CDR2 is FQGNSA in the germline V gene. Trimming removed 6 bases at V and 4 bases at J, with 12 bases between. The CDR3 spans 14 residues. The CDR3 DNA reads TGTGCCAGCAGAGGGGGAACGGCCACCGGGGAGCTGTTTTTT. It translates to CASRGGTATGELFF.

This clone was seen a single time. The chain joins TRBV11-2 to TRBJ2-5; 7 nucleotides match TRBD1. V was pared by 5 bases and J by 6 bases, with 9 bases of the junction left unmatched. Germline values: CDR1 SGHAT, CDR2 FQNNGV. This CDR3 comprises 14 residues. The CDR3 bases are TGTGCCAGCAGCCAAAATAAGGGGGCAAAGACCCAGTACTTC. It encodes CASSQNKGAKTQYF.